This TCR beta chain was observed in a study of brain T cells in children with intractable seizures. Libraries were prepared by immunoSEQ multiplex PCR; TCRdb keeps only in-frame clonotypes and omits some of them. The table includes about 80,000 clones, under 95% detected once. Germline-derived CDR1 and CDR2 are SGHTA and FQGTGA. V was pared by 5 bases and J by 9 bases, with 17 bases between. The CDR3 has 15 residues. The sample here was peripheral blood, taken at surgery. The chain combines TRBV7-3 with TRBJ1-6; D is uncertain. This sequence originates from a girl aged 2 to 9 with Rasmussen encephalitis and intractable seizures. CDR3 DNA sequence: TGTGCCAGCAGCGTTAAGGGCTGGGGAGGTTCACCCCTCCACTTT. Its protein product is CASSVKGWGGSPLHF.